The TCR beta chain described here comes from a study of T cell repertoires in cytomegalovirus infection. The wider study: Carrying CMV and the relevant HLA type showed in public TCR beta signatures. Study-wide results and limits: Dominating the ex vivo response were HLA-C-restricted CMV-specific TCR beta clonotypes.

This clonotype was seen only a few times. What it binds is not known. The CDR3 consists of 15 residues. The germline V gene encodes CDR1 MNHEY and CDR2 SVGEGT. The germline V and J ends were trimmed by 8 bases and 4 bases, with 20 bases remaining between them. TCRdb re-analysed the reads in MiXCR, keeping a single row per CDR3 protein. The sample holds about 51,000 distinct CDR3 sequences, roughly 20% seen once. V and J are TRBV6-2 or TRBV6-3 and TRBJ1-2; TRBD1 is a possible D gene (5 bases). This TCR was recovered from a human donor in good health (CMV status not recorded). Some clones in this sample may be carry-over from other donors' samples. The sequenced sample was CD8+ T cells from cultured PBMCs, obtained from culture after CMV antigen stimulation. Here the CDR3 reads CASSDGANLVYGYTF. DNA of the CDR3: TGTGCCAGCTCCGACGGGGCGAACCTCGTCTATGGCTACACCTTC.